The 24 T cell receptor beta chains given below trace back to one sample, sequenced in a study of lymphopenia after photon versus proton radiotherapy. Data came from immunoSEQ multiplex PCR; TCRdb stores just in-frame clones and leaves some out. This sample carries some 33,000 clones, roughly 90% of them seen once, and the ten largest clones take approximately 6.5%. Sequenced material: peripheral blood, taken from a patient treated with photon-based radiotherapy. The receptors here all came from a woman between 45 and 60 years old with pancreatic cancer.

The rearrangement uses TRBV15 and TRBJ2-3, with D unclear. This CDR3 has 13 amino acids. Looked up from germline, CDR1 is LNHNV and CDR2 is YYDKDF (reference sequence). Trimming took off 1 base at V and 4 bases at J, with 6 bases between the two ends. This CDR3 is CATSRAWADTQYF. The CDR3 DNA sequence: TGTGCCACCAGCAGAGCCTGGGCAGATACGCAGTATTTT. Full variable domain (outside the CDR3, taken from reference TRBV15 and TRBJ2-3): DAMVIQNPRYQVTQFGKPVTLSCSQTLNHNVMYWYQQKSSQAPKLLFHYYDKDFNNEADTPDNFQSRRPNTSFCFLDIRSPGLGDTAMYLCATSRAWADTQYFGPGTRLTVL.

Only one count was recorded for this clone. The chain employs TRBV5-4 and TRBJ2-7; the D call may be TRBD1 or TRBD2 (6 bases each). V was cut by 2 bases and J by 2 bases, with 17 bases left in between. This CDR3 contains 16 residues. Germline loops: CDR1 SGHNT, CDR2 YYREEE (reference sequence). CDR3 DNA sequence: TGTGCCAGCAGCTTCTGGGCGCGGGACAAGACCTACGAGCAGTACTTC. It yields the protein CASSFWARDKTYEQYF.

The CDR3 sequence is CASSPGSRPHYEQYF. The CDR3 bases are TGTGCCAGCAGCCCAGGGTCCCGACCCCACTACGAGCAGTACTTC. This chain links TRBV7-9 with TRBJ2-7; possible D gene TRBD1, 5 bases. The CDR3 totals 15 residues. Trimming left V 5 bases short and J 3 bases short, with 17 bases between. The germline V gene has CDR1 SEHNR and CDR2 FQNEAQ (reference sequence).

The rearrangement joins TRBV29-1 to TRBJ2-1, with 10 bases identical to TRBD2. The CDR3 length is 15 residues. Germline V gives CDR1 SQVTM, CDR2 ANQGSEA. J gave up 8 bases and V 0 bases, and 7 bases lay outside the gene matches. CDR3 sequence reads: CSVEESGRANDEQFF. CDR3 DNA: TGCAGCGTTGAAGAGAGCGGGAGGGCCAATGATGAGCAGTTCTTC.

This chain links TRBV6-1 with TRBJ2-3; the match to TRBD2 covers 9 bases. Germline-derived CDR1 and CDR2 are MNHNS and SASEGT. J lost 1 base, V lost 5 bases, and 1 base had no gene match. There are 14 residues in the CDR3. CDR3: CASSQREGTDTQYF. The CDR3 DNA reads TGTGCCAGCAGTCAGCGGGAGGGCACAGATACGCAGTATTTT.

V usage is TRBV5-5 and J usage is TRBJ1-5; D possibly corresponds to TRBD1 (5 bases). This CDR3 contains 16 residues. Germline CDR1 is SGHKS and CDR2 is YYEKEE (reference sequence). The V end was cut by 0 bases, the J end by 0 bases, with 10 bases between. In DNA form, the CDR3 reads TGTGCCAGCAGCTTGGAGACAGCTTATAGCAATCAGCCCCAGCATTTT. It encodes CASSLETAYSNQPQHF.

The chain couples TRBV19 to TRBJ1-1, with 8 bases fitting TRBD1. The germline V gene encodes CDR1 LNHDA and CDR2 SQIVND (reference sequence). The CDR3 has 12 residues. Unmatched junction bases numbered 2, after V lost 10 bases and J lost 1 base. The CDR3 coding sequence is TGTGCCACCGGACAGGGGAACACTGAAGCTTTCTTT. This codes for CATGQGNTEAFF.

The rearrangement links TRBV6-1 to TRBJ2-6; the D gene is possibly TRBD2 (5 bases). V lost 2 bases, J lost 0 bases, and 20 bases lay in between. The CDR3 spans 20 residues. Germline assignment: CDR1 MNHNS and CDR2 SASEGT. As DNA, the CDR3 is TGTGCCAGCAGTGAACTTACGATTTCCGGGGTTTACTCTGGGGCCAACGTCCTGACTTTC. Translated, it gives CASSELTISGVYSGANVLTF.

This clone was seen a few times. The chain couples TRBV6-6 to TRBJ1-2; D is possibly TRBD1 (5 bases). The CDR3 extends over 13 amino acids. CDR1 and CDR2 from the germline V gene are MNHNY and SVGAGI (reference sequence). Trimming took off 5 bases at V and 2 bases at J, with 9 bases between the two ends. Here the CDR3 DNA reads TGTGCCAGCAGTCACCAGGGAAACTATGGCTACACCTTC. Its translation: CASSHQGNYGYTF.

This CDR3 reads CASRAGTGHQPQHF. CDR3 in DNA: TGTGCCAGCAGGGCCGGGACAGGGCATCAGCCCCAGCATTTT. The rearrangement links TRBV6-1 to TRBJ1-5; 9 bases map to TRBD1. With 6 bases clipped from V and 5 bases from J, the junction kept 5 bases outside the gene matches. Per the germline V gene, CDR1 is MNHNS and CDR2 is SASEGT. The CDR3 has 14 residues.

This chain connects TRBV2 to TRBJ1-3, with 10 bases identical to TRBD1. J lost 0 bases, V lost 6 bases, and 2 bases had no gene match. The CDR3 is 15 residues long. CDR1 is SNHLY, CDR2 FYNNEI, per germline. The CDR3 sequence is CASRDRGFSGNTIYF. The CDR3 DNA reads as TGTGCCAGCAGGGACAGGGGGTTCTCTGGAAACACCATATATTTT.

V usage is TRBV18 and J usage is TRBJ2-7; TRBD1 might be the D (6 bases). The germline V gene encodes CDR1 KGHSH and CDR2 LQKENI. The CDR3 has 14 amino acids. V was clipped by 5 bases and J by 0 bases, with 11 bases between them. The CDR3 is CASSSRDNSYEQYF. In DNA, the CDR3 is TGTGCCAGCTCATCCAGGGACAACTCCTACGAGCAGTACTTC.

This clone was detected once. CDR3 DNA sequence: TGTGCCACCAGCAGACACCTGGGACCCTCCTACAATGAGCAGTTCTTC. It is translated as CATSRHLGPSYNEQFF. The chain carries TRBV15 and TRBJ2-1; D assignment may be TRBD1 or TRBD2 (5 bases each). The CDR3 loop spans 16 amino acids. Germline V gene data show CDR1 as LNHNV and CDR2 as YYDKDF (reference sequence). V was cut by 2 bases and J by 0 bases, with 11 bases left in between.

This clone was detected a few times. The chain has TRBV9 and TRBJ1-5; a possible D gene is TRBD1 (6 bases). Germline values: CDR1 SGDLS, CDR2 YYNGEE. V lost 2 bases to trimming and J lost 6 bases, with 15 bases between them. The CDR3 extends over 15 amino acids. The CDR3 nucleotides are TGTGCCAGCAGCGTGTCAGGGGCGCCCAGTCAGCCCCAGCATTTT. Protein product: CASSVSGAPSQPQHF.

The sample holds one count of this clone. J is TRBJ2-1 and V is TRBV27, with 16 nucleotides matching TRBD2. The V gene's germline CDR1 is MNHEY and CDR2 SMNVEV (reference sequence). After removal of 3 bases from V and 5 bases from J, the junction contained 10 bases not matched to a gene. This CDR3 comprises 19 residues. The CDR3 DNA reads as TGTGCCAGCAGTTTCCTTCCCGGGACTAGCGGGAGGGCCCACAATGAGCAGTTCTTC. Protein sequence: CASSFLPGTSGRAHNEQFF.

The chain joins TRBV18 to TRBJ2-2; D remains ambiguous. There are 14 residues in the CDR3. In germline, CDR1 is KGHSH, CDR2 LQKENI. With 2 bases removed from V and 0 bases from J, the gap between germline ends came to 4 bases. The chain's CDR3 is CASSPTANTGELFF. CDR3 bases: TGTGCCAGCTCACCAACAGCGAACACCGGGGAGCTGTTTTTT.

The rearrangement joins TRBV7-8 to TRBJ1-1; D call uncertain. Trimming stripped 5 bases from V and 5 bases from J, with 9 bases between. In germline, CDR1 is SGHVS, CDR2 FQNEAQ. The CDR3 spans 12 residues. The DNA of the CDR3 is TGTGCCAGCAGCAGTAGTGGGACTGAAGCTTTCTTT. Protein product: CASSSSGTEAFF.

The chain joins TRBV7-2 to TRBJ1-2; D possibly corresponds to TRBD1 (5 bases). Trimming took off 2 bases at V and 6 bases at J, with 13 bases between the two ends. Germline CDR1 is SGHTA and CDR2 is FQGNSA. The CDR3 extends over 14 amino acids. CDR3 loop: CASSLSSGTNGYTF. CDR3 sequence (DNA): TGTGCCAGCAGCTTATCTTCCGGGACTAATGGCTACACCTTC.

The V and J genes are TRBV4-1 and TRBJ1-5; TRBD1 is a possible D gene (6 bases). V lost 5 bases to trimming and J lost 2 bases, with 19 bases between them. Germline V gives CDR1 MGHRA, CDR2 YSYEKL. This CDR3 contains 17 residues. The CDR3 DNA is TGCGCCAGCAGCGAGCTACCGACCAGGGGCGGCAATCAGCCCCAGCATTTT. Amino acid sequence: CASSELPTRGGNQPQHF.

This clone was detected only once. The chain carries TRBV7-9 and TRBJ2-1; 7 bases are shared with TRBD2. After removal of 10 bases from V and 6 bases from J, the junction contained 9 bases not matched to a gene. This CDR3 spans 13 amino acids. From germline, CDR1 is SEHNR and CDR2 FQNEAQ (reference sequence). The CDR3 loop reads CATPWAGVNEQFF. The CDR3 DNA reads as TGTGCCACCCCGTGGGCGGGAGTCAATGAGCAGTTCTTC. Combining the CDR3 with reference TRBV7-9 and TRBJ2-1 gives the whole variable domain DTGVSQNPRHKITKRGQNVTFRCDPISEHNRLYWYRQTLGQGPEFLTYFQNEAQLEKSRLLSDRFSAERPKGSFSTLEIQRTEQGDSAMYLCATPWAGVNEQFFGPGTRLTVL.

This chain joins TRBV27 and TRBJ2-2; 8 nucleotides align to TRBD1. This CDR3 has 13 residues. CDR1 MNHEY and CDR2 SMNVEV come from the germline V gene (reference sequence). Trimming cost V 7 bases and J 6 bases; bases outside gene matches: 4. In nucleotides, the CDR3 is TGTGCCAGCAACTTACAGGGGGCCGGGGAGCTGTTTTTT. Its translation: CASNLQGAGELFF.

The chain recombines TRBV7-2 with TRBJ2-7, with D possibly matching TRBD1 (5 bases). The length of the CDR3 is 12 residues. The germline V and J ends were trimmed by 5 bases and 1 base, with 6 bases remaining between them. Germline lookup yields CDR1 SGHTA and CDR2 FQGNSA. CDR3 loop: CASSRQSYEQYF. DNA of the CDR3: TGTGCCAGCAGCCGACAGTCCTACGAGCAGTACTTC.

The chain has TRBV6-1 and TRBJ1-1; possible D gene TRBD1, 6 bases. Germline assignment: CDR1 MNHNS and CDR2 SASEGT. V was clipped by 6 bases and J by 14 bases, with 19 bases between them. The CDR3 length is 12 residues. CDR3 bases: TGTGCCAGCAGACAGGGACTTAATGCGGCCTTCTTT. It is translated as CASRQGLNAAFF.

This clone is judged medium-sized. The chain is built from TRBV5-5 and TRBJ1-4; no reliable D call. From germline, CDR1 is SGHKS and CDR2 YYEKEE (reference sequence). CDR3 length: 13 amino acids. The V end lost 0 bases, the J end lost 7 bases, and 7 bases lay between the germline ends. CDR3 sequence reads: CASSLDIPEKLFF. CDR3 nucleotide sequence: TGTGCCAGCAGCTTGGATATTCCTGAAAAACTGTTTTTT.